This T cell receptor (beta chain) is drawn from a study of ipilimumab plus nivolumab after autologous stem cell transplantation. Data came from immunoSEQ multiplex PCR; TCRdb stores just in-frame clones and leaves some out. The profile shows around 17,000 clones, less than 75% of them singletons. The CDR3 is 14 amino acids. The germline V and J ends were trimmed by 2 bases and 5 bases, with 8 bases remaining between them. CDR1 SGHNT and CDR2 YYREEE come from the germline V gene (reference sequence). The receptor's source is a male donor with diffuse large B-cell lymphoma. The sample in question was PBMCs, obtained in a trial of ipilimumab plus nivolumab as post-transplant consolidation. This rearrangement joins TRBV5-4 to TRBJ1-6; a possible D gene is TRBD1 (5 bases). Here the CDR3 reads CASSLPGHNSPLHF. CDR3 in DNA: TGTGCCAGCAGCTTACCGGGACATAATTCACCCCTCCACTTT.